This TCR beta chain was profiled in a study of blood T cell repertoires in COVID-19. Study background: The United States, Italy and Spain were the sources of the acute and convalescent COVID-19 samples.

The study recruited people aged about 18 to 95 years across roughly 25 US areas. Each participant's cohort was designated according to participant-reported clinical history. Original analysis: It was from reference gene primer amplification that nucleated cell counts were estimated. The assay was immunoSEQ multiplex PCR, and TCRdb's table has in-frame clones only and misses some. From that table come the V and J calls and clone size; the DNA was used to work out D and trimming. The data show hundreds of thousands of clones, with 87% seen just once and about 8.9% held by the top ten. This sequence was found in a woman between 18 and 29 years old who had recovered from COVID-19. The sample taken for sequencing was PBMCs or T cells enriched from blood (not recorded which).

DNA for the CDR3: TGTGCCAGCAGCTTAGGGTTCCGGGGAGAAGAAGCCTACGAGCAGTACTTC. It translates to CASSLGFRGEEAYEQYF. The J gene is TRBJ2-7, the V gene TRBV7-9; possibly TRBD2 for D (5 bases). The V end was cut by 1 base, the J end by 2 bases, with 18 bases between. CDR1 is SEHNR, CDR2 FQNEAQ, per germline (reference sequence). The CDR3 totals 17 residues.